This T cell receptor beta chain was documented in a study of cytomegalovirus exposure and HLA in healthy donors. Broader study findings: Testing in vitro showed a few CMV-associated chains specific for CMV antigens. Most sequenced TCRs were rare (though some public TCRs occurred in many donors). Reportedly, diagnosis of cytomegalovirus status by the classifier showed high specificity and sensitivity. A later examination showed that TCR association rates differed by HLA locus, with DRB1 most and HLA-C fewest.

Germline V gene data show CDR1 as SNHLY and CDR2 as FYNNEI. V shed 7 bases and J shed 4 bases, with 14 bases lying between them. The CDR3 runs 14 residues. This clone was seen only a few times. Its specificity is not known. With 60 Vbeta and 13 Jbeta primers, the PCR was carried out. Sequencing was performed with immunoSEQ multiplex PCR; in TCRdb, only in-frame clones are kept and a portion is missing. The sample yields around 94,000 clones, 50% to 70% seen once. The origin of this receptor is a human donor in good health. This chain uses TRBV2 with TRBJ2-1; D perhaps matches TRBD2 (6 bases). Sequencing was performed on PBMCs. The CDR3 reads CASMLGGAYNEQFF. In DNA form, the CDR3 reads TGTGCCAGCATGTTAGGAGGGGCATACAATGAGCAGTTCTTC.